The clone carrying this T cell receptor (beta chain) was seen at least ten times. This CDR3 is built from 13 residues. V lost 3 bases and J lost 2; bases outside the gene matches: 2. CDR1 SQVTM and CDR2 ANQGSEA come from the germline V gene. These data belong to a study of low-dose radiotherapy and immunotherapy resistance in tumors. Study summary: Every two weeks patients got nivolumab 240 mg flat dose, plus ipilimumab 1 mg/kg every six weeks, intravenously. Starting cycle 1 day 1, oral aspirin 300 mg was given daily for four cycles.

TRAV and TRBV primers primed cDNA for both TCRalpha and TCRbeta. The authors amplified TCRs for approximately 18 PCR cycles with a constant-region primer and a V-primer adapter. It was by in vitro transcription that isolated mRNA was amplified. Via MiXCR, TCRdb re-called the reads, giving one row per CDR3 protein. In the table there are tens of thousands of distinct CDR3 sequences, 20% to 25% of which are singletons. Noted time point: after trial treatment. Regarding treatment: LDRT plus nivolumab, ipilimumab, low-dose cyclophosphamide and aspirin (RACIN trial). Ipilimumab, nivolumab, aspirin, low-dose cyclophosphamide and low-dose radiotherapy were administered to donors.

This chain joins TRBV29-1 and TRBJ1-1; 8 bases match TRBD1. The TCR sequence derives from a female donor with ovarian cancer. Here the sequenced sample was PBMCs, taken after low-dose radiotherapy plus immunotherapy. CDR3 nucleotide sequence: TGCAGCGTTGACCAGGGGGCAAACACTGAAGCTTTCTTT. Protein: CSVDQGANTEAFF. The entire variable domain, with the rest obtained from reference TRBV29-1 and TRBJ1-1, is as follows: SAVISQKPSRDICQRGTSLTIQCQVDSQVTMMFWYRQQPGQSLTLIATANQGSEATYESGFVIDKFPISRPNLTFSTLTVSNMSPEDSSIYLCSVDQGANTEAFFGQGTRLTVV.